Following are 27 T cell receptor beta chains from one sample sequenced in a study of T cells in women clearing cervical HPV infection. The repertoire was sequenced with immunoSEQ multiplex PCR; TCRdb's copy has only in-frame clones and lacks some. The ten most abundant clones cover around 3.5% of a sample with approximately 35,000 clones. What was sequenced was blood buffy coat. The receptors were sampled from a woman aged 18 to 75 with a cervical HPV16 infection that either progressed to CIN3+ or cleared (not recorded which).

In the case of this clone: Read data end 3 residues before the CDR3 end; the end is taken from the germline J gene. The gene calls are TRBV20-1 and TRBJ2-2; 8 bases align to TRBD2. V gave up 5 bases and J gave up 5 bases; unmatched junction bases: 10. CDR1 is DFQATT, CDR2 SNEGSKA, per germline (reference sequence). The CDR3 spans 15 residues. The sequenced CDR3 bases are TGCAGTGCTGCCTACTCGGGGGGGCTTACCGGGGAG. This sequence encodes CSAAYSGGLTGE. The whole CDR3 sequence is CSAAYSGGLTGELFF.

Comments on this clone: The CDR3 extends 3 residues past the end of the read, so its final part is completed from the germline J gene. The J gene is TRBJ2-1, the V gene TRBV10-3; D is perhaps TRBD1 (6 bases). V was shortened by 6 bases and J by 3 bases, with 12 bases between the two germline ends. Germline V gene sequence: CDR1 ENHRY, CDR2 SYGVKD. The CDR3 loop spans 14 amino acids. CDR3 residues: CAIRHRDNYNEQFF. The covered CDR3 bases are TGTGCCATCAGGCACCGGGACAACTACAATGAG.

Comment on this clone: The read comes to an end 3 residues before the CDR3 does, leaving the germline J gene to fill in the end. The J gene is TRBJ2-7, the V gene TRBV18; TRBD2 might be the D (5 bases). The ends were cut back, 3 bases at V and 3 bases at J, with 18 bases in the middle. This CDR3 region has 16 residues. Germline V gives CDR1 KGHSH, CDR2 LQKENI. The CDR3 loop is CASSPPGLRTNYEQYF. The part of the CDR3 DNA that was read is TGTGCCAGCTCACCGCCAGGACTTCGAACCAACTACGAG. The full variable domain, with the rest looked up from reference TRBV18 and TRBJ2-7, is NAGVMQNPRHLVRRRGQEARLRCSPMKGHSHVYWYRQLPEEGLKFMVYLQKENIIDESGMPKERFSAEFPKEGPSILRIQQVVRGDSAAYFCASSPPGLRTNYEQYFGPGTRLTVT.

Points on this clone: The read terminates 3 residues ahead of where the CDR3 ends, so the germline J gene completes it. J is TRBJ2-1 and V is TRBV20-1; TRBD2 agrees at 9 bases. The CDR3 extends over 19 amino acids. The germline gives CDR1 DFQATT, CDR2 SNEGSKA (reference sequence). Losses at the gene ends were 5 bases for V and 7 bases for J; bases not matched to a gene: 24. CDR3 residues: CSAVPSKAFLAGAGNEQFF. The part of the CDR3 DNA that was read is TGCAGTGCTGTCCCGTCCAAAGCCTTTTTAGCGGGAGCAGGGAATGAG.

Comments on this clone: The read terminates 3 residues before the CDR3 end, so the remaining end is supplied by the germline J gene. This rearrangement joins TRBV19 to TRBJ2-3; maybe TRBD2 (6 bases). Germline CDR1 reads LNHDA; CDR2 reads SQIVND (reference sequence). The CDR3 spans 16 residues. The V end lost 3 bases, the J end lost 2 bases, and 15 bases lay between the germline ends. CDR3 region: CASSIFLGLTTDTQYF. Partial CDR3 DNA: TGTGCCAGTAGTATCTTTTTGGGACTCACCACAGATACG.

Concerning this clone itself: The read ends 3 residues shy of where the CDR3 ends; the end is completed using the germline J gene. The chain combines TRBV5-4 with TRBJ2-7, with TRBD2 matching over 8 bases. V lost 3 bases, J lost 2 bases, and 7 bases stayed unmatched. The CDR3 consists of 15 residues. Germline CDR1 and CDR2: SGHNT and YYREEE (reference sequence). Incomplete CDR3 DNA: TGTGCCAGCAGCTCCCAGCGGGAGTTGACCTACGAG. This sequence encodes CASSSQRELTYE. The complete CDR3 protein is CASSSQRELTYEQYF.

As to this clone: From the germline J gene comes the end of the CDR3, since the read stops 3 residues before it. The chain combines TRBV19 with TRBJ2-5; 10 bases align to TRBD1. The length of the CDR3 is 14 residues. CDR1 is LNHDA, CDR2 SQIVND, per germline (reference sequence). Unmatched junction bases numbered 4, after V lost 4 bases and J lost 5 bases. CDR3 in amino acids: CASSRDRGAETQYF. CDR3 DNA, as far as it was read: TGTGCCAGTAGTAGGGACAGGGGCGCCGAGACC.

Points on this clone: The CDR3 is cut off 3 residues early in the read; its end comes from the germline J gene. The J gene is TRBJ2-2, the V gene TRBV18, with TRBD1 matching over 8 bases. V shed 5 bases, J shed 3 bases, and the junction held 8 bases outside the gene matches. The V gene's germline CDR1 is KGHSH and CDR2 LQKENI. This CDR3 contains 16 residues. The CDR3 spells CASSAYQGADTGELFF. Incomplete CDR3 DNA: TGTGCCAGCTCAGCCTACCAGGGGGCGGACACCGGGGAG.

On this clone itself: The CDR3 extends 3 residues past the end of the read, so its final part is completed from the germline J gene. This rearrangement joins TRBV7-7 to TRBJ2-7; D uncertain. CDR1 is SSHAT and CDR2 is FNYEAQ in the germline V gene (reference sequence). Trimming removed 1 base at V and 3 bases at J, with 7 bases between. This CDR3 has 13 amino acids. CDR3 amino acids: CASSLGSGYEQYF. The part of the CDR3 DNA that was read is TGTGCCAGCAGCTTAGGGTCAGGCTACGAG.

This clone ranks as medium-sized in terms of frequency. The read ends 3 residues early relative to the CDR3; the germline J gene fills the gap. The rearrangement links TRBV2 to TRBJ2-1; 10 nucleotides line up with TRBD2. The CDR3 contains 15 residues. J lost 2 bases, V lost 8 bases, and 6 bases had no gene match. Germline V gene sequence: CDR1 SNHLY, CDR2 FYNNEI. The CDR3 sequence: CASRDSGGAYNEQFF. The CDR3 DNA, read in part, is TGTGCCAGCCGGGACAGCGGGGGGGCCTACAATGAG.

Comments on this clone: The CDR3 goes on 3 residues after the read ends, and that part is filled in from the germline J gene. The V gene is TRBV30, the J gene TRBJ2-1; TRBD2 agrees at 7 bases. This CDR3 has 14 residues. With 4 bases clipped from V and 6 bases from J, the junction kept 9 bases outside the gene matches. Germline V lookup: CDR1 GTSNPN, CDR2 SVGIG (reference sequence). The CDR3 protein is CAWKKLASGNEQFF. CDR3 DNA (partial): TGTGCCTGGAAGAAACTAGCGTCTGGCAATGAG. The full variable domain, with the rest looked up from reference TRBV30 and TRBJ2-1, is SQTIHQWPATLVQPVGSPLSLECTVEGTSNPNLYWYRQAAGRGLQLLFYSVGIGQISSEVPQNLSASRPQDRQFILSSKKLLLSDSGFYLCAWKKLASGNEQFFGPGTRLTVL.

Notes on this clone: The CDR3 extends 3 residues past the end of the read, so its final part is completed from the germline J gene. The gene calls are TRBV19 and TRBJ1-4; TRBD1 matches at 7 bases. After removal of 5 bases from V and 6 bases from J, the junction contained 3 bases not matched to a gene. The CDR3 totals 13 residues. The germline V gene has CDR1 LNHDA and CDR2 SQIVND (reference sequence). Incomplete CDR3 DNA: TGTGCCAGTAGTGACAGGGTGCATGAAAAA. This codes for CASSDRVHEK. The whole CDR3 is CASSDRVHEKLFF.

Remarks on this clone: The CDR3 extends 3 residues past the end of the read, so its final part is completed from the germline J gene. This chain uses TRBV5-1 with TRBJ2-7; 9 bases are a match to TRBD1. Germline V lookup: CDR1 SGHRS, CDR2 YFSETQ. V shed 2 bases and J 0 bases; nucleotides not matched to a gene: 12. CDR3 length: 18 residues. Incomplete CDR3 DNA: TGCGCCAGCAGCTTATTAGGGCCGAGGACAGGGGACTCCTACGAG. It encodes CASSLLGPRTGDSYE. The entire CDR3 protein is CASSLLGPRTGDSYEQYF.

Remarks on this clone: Sequencing ends 3 residues short of the CDR3 end; the germline J gene provides the rest. The chain has TRBV27 and TRBJ1-1; a possible D gene is TRBD1 (6 bases). The CDR3 has 13 residues. V shed 3 bases and J shed 2 bases, with 7 bases lying between them. The V gene's germline CDR1 is MNHEY and CDR2 SMNVEV (reference sequence). The CDR3: CASSLGQNTEAFF. The covered CDR3 bases are TGTGCCAGCAGTTTGGGACAAAACACTGAA.

Notes on this clone: The read halts 3 residues ahead of the CDR3 end, with the missing end drawn from the germline J gene. The chain recombines TRBV27 with TRBJ1-4; TRBD1 agrees at 10 bases. This CDR3 contains 14 residues. V was clipped by 6 bases and J by 8 bases; unmatched bases: 6. CDR1 and CDR2 from the germline V gene are MNHEY and SMNVEV (reference sequence). This chain's CDR3 is CASSPTGGEEKLFF. The part of the CDR3 DNA that was read is TGTGCCAGCAGCCCGACAGGGGGCGAAGAAAAA.

As concerns this clone: The read finishes 3 residues shy of the CDR3 end, and the germline J gene is used to complete it. V and J are TRBV7-2 and TRBJ2-7; 7 bases are shared with TRBD2. CDR1 is SGHTA, CDR2 FQGNSA, per germline. The CDR3 is 15 amino acids. The V segment lost 1 base and the J segment 3 bases; nucleotides outside the gene matches: 6. The sequenced CDR3 bases are TGTGCCAGCAGCTTAGGGGGGGGAATGAACTACGAG. This sequence encodes CASSLGGGMNYE. The full CDR3 protein is CASSLGGGMNYEQYF.

On this clone itself: With the read ending 3 residues before the CDR3 end, the germline J gene is used to fill in that end. The genes are TRBV18 and TRBJ2-5, with a weak D call TRBD1 (5 bases). CDR3 length: 14 amino acids. V was clipped by 4 bases and J by 4 bases, with 13 bases between them. The germline V gene encodes CDR1 KGHSH and CDR2 LQKENI. The CDR3: CASSRSAGIETQYF. The part of the CDR3 DNA that was read is TGTGCCAGCTCACGGTCGGCAGGGATAGAGACC.

Note on this clone: The missing CDR3 end, 3 residues past where the read stops, is filled in from the germline J gene. The rearrangement joins TRBV30 to TRBJ2-1; TRBD2 agrees at 11 bases. V gave up 1 base and J gave up 6 bases; unmatched junction bases: 5. Germline-derived CDR1 and CDR2 are GTSNPN and SVGIG (reference sequence). This CDR3 spans 15 amino acids. CDR3 amino acids: CAWSDPSGGLNEQFF. CDR3 DNA, as far as it was read: TGTGCCTGGAGTGACCCTAGCGGGGGGCTCAATGAG.

CDR3 loop: CASSLIADTYTF. The CDR3 DNA, read in part, is TGTGCCAGCAGCTTAATAGCGGATACC. The rearrangement links TRBV7-9 to TRBJ1-2; no clear D gene. The read comes to an end 3 residues before the CDR3 does, leaving the germline J gene to fill in the end. CDR3 length: 12 amino acids. Per germline, CDR1 SEHNR and CDR2 FQNEAQ (reference sequence). The complete variable domain, with remaining parts taken from reference TRBV7-9 and TRBJ1-2, reads DTGVSQNPRHKITKRGQNVTFRCDPISEHNRLYWYRQTLGQGPEFLTYFQNEAQLEKSRLLSDRFSAERPKGSFSTLEIQRTEQGDSAMYLCASSLIADTYTFGSGTRLTVV.

Comments on this clone: The read ends 3 residues early relative to the CDR3; the germline J gene fills the gap. The chain uses TRBV2 and TRBJ2-7; D is possibly TRBD1 (6 bases). The CDR3 has 13 residues. The germline V gene encodes CDR1 SNHLY and CDR2 FYNNEI. Deletions cut 6 bases from V and 0 bases from J, with 9 bases between. CDR3 in amino acids: CASSLDSSYEQYF. The sequenced CDR3 bases are TGTGCCAGCAGCTTGGACAGCTCCTACGAG.

A remark on this clone: Read sequence stops 3 residues before the CDR3 end, and the germline J gene provides the missing end. The V and J genes are TRBV20-1 and TRBJ2-5; TRBD2 matches 8 bases. V trimming: 5 bases; J trimming: 2 bases; junction bases outside the gene matches: 7. The CDR3 is 14 residues long. The germline CDR1 and CDR2 sequences are DFQATT and SNEGSKA (reference sequence). CDR3 loop: CSAPKAGGQETQYF. The DNA read from the CDR3 is TGCAGTGCTCCCAAGGCGGGAGGACAAGAGACC.

As to this clone: The read halts 3 residues ahead of the CDR3 end, with the missing end drawn from the germline J gene. The chain couples TRBV23-1 to TRBJ2-3, with 7 bases fitting TRBD2. TRBV23-1 is placed among ORFs of uncertain function. V shed 3 bases, J shed 2 bases, and the junction held 23 bases outside the gene matches. The CDR3 is made up of 21 amino acids. The covered CDR3 bases are TGCGCCAGCAGTCACGCCTGTATACCAAGTAGGGCTAGCGGAATCACAGATACG. Protein: CASSHACIPSRASGITDT. The whole CDR3 region reads CASSHACIPSRASGITDTQYF.

With regard to this clone: The read finishes 3 residues shy of the CDR3 end, and the germline J gene is used to complete it. The genes are TRBV4-2 and TRBJ1-1; TRBD1 aligns across 7 bases. The J segment lost 3 bases and the V segment lost 5 bases, leaving 12 bases of the junction unmatched. The CDR3 extends over 16 amino acids. Looked up from germline, CDR1 is LGHNA and CDR2 is YNFKEQ. The CDR3 bases that were read are TGTGCCAGCAGCAAAGGACAGGTGACGGGGTACACTGAA. Its protein is CASSKGQVTGYTE. In full, the CDR3 is CASSKGQVTGYTEAFF.

As regards this clone: One end of the junction fails to match germline, which may point to a read error. The CDR3 goes on 3 residues after the read ends, and that part is filled in from the germline J gene. The J gene is TRBJ2-2, the V gene TRBV4-2, with D uncertain. Germline V lookup: CDR1 LGHNA, CDR2 YNFKEQ. The CDR3 is 15 amino acids. CDR3 sequence reads: CASSQVQVLAGELFF. CDR3 DNA, as far as it was read: TGCGCCAGCAGCCAAGTTCAAGTATTAGCCGGGGAG.

A note on this clone: With the read ending 3 residues before the CDR3 end, the germline J gene is used to fill in that end. V usage is TRBV19 and J usage is TRBJ2-4; TRBD1 agrees at 8 bases. Germline V lookup: CDR1 LNHDA, CDR2 SQIVND (reference sequence). This CDR3 spans 14 amino acids. Incomplete CDR3 DNA: TGTGCCAGTAGTACCGGACAGGGAAACTATGGT. Its translation: CASSTGQGNYG. The complete CDR3 protein is CASSTGQGNYGQYF. The full variable domain, completed using reference TRBV19 and TRBJ2-4, is DGGITQSPKYLFRKEGQNVTLSCEQNLNHDAMYWYRQDPGQGLRLIYYSQIVNDFQKGDIAEGYSVSREKKESFPLTVTSAQKNPTAFYLCASSTGQGNYGQYFGAGTRLSVL.

The CDR3 region is CASSVGQGYHEQYF. The covered CDR3 bases are TGTGCCAGCAGCGTAGGACAGGGCTACCACGAG. The chain uses TRBV9 and TRBJ2-7, with 7 positions matching TRBD1. The sequence runs out 3 residues before the end of the CDR3; the remainder is reconstructed from the germline J gene. J gave up 5 bases and V 0 bases, and 5 bases lay outside the gene matches. Germline V gene lookup returns CDR1 SGDLS and CDR2 YYNGEE. CDR3 length: 14 residues.

With regard to this clone: The CDR3 extends 3 residues past the end of the read, so its final part is completed from the germline J gene. This chain uses TRBV5-1 with TRBJ2-1; a possible D gene is TRBD2 (6 bases). CDR3 length: 15 residues. V lost 4 bases, J lost 7 bases, and 18 bases lay in between. Germline CDR1 and CDR2: SGHRS and YFSETQ. The part of the CDR3 DNA that was read is TGCGCCAGCAGCCGGGCGGGGCAGGGATTTAATGAG. Translating gives CASSRAGQGFNE. The whole CDR3 protein reads CASSRAGQGFNEQFF.